This T cell receptor (beta chain) was sequenced in a study of cytotoxic CD8 clonotypes in ibrutinib-treated CLL. The wider study: Partial response occurred in roughly 25 patients and complete response in 2; at median approximately 68 months, around 14 remained remitted and roughly twelve progressed. Response sampling occurred after a median approximately 12 months of treatment (range 6 to 36).

Some clones are missing from TCRdb's copy, which holds only in-frame ones; the method was immunoSEQ multiplex PCR. Of some 130,000 clones in the sample, approximately 90% were seen once. Here the sequenced sample was PBMCs, taken after 12 months of ibrutinib treatment. The TCR comes from a human donor with chronic lymphocytic leukemia.

The CDR3 loop reads CASSTRLVAHEQYF. For the CDR3, the DNA is TGTGCCAGCAGTACCCGACTAGTCGCCCACGAGCAGTACTTC. This chain connects TRBV6-5 to TRBJ2-5, with D maybe TRBD2 (6 bases). The DNA end is a closer match to TRBJ2-7, so the J assignment may be wrong. The CDR3 length is 14 residues. CDR1 is MNHEY and CDR2 is SVGAGI in the germline V gene.